These 18 T cell receptor beta chains came from one sample sequenced in a study of blood T cell repertoires in COVID-19. Libraries were prepared by immunoSEQ multiplex PCR; TCRdb keeps only in-frame clonotypes and omits some of them. The table records approximately 28,000 clones, roughly 90% of them present only once. Sequenced: peripheral blood. The source of these receptors is a human donor in a cohort sampled during active COVID-19.

The V gene is TRBV7-9, the J gene TRBJ2-2, with TRBD1 matching over 7 bases. J gave up 4 bases and V 4 bases, and 6 bases lay outside the gene matches. CDR3 length: 15 amino acids. Germline loops: CDR1 SEHNR, CDR2 FQNEAQ (reference sequence). The CDR3 bases are TGTGCCAGCAGCTGGGAAGGGGGCGTCACCGGGGAGCTGTTTTTT. Amino acid sequence: CASSWEGGVTGELFF.

The chain links TRBV3-1 (or the pseudogene TRBV3-2) to TRBJ2-1; 11 nucleotides match TRBD2. This CDR3 is 15 amino acids long. V lost 4 bases and J lost 4; bases outside the gene matches: 3. Germline V gives CDR1 LGHDT, CDR2 YNNKEL (reference sequence). The CDR3 DNA is TGTGCCAGCAGCCGCCTAGCGGGGGGATACAATGAGCAGTTCTTC. Residues: CASSRLAGGYNEQFF.

The chain combines TRBV20-1 with TRBJ2-1; the D gene is possibly TRBD2 (5 bases). Germline CDR1 DFQATT, CDR2 SNEGSKA (reference sequence). The V end was cut by 6 bases, the J end by 10 bases, with 10 bases between. This CDR3 spans 10 amino acids. CDR3 DNA sequence: TGCAGTGCGCCACAGCGGGAGCAGTTCTTC. Its protein product is CSAPQREQFF.

The chain carries TRBV19 and TRBJ1-2; D gene ambiguous. CDR1 and CDR2 (germline): LNHDA, SQIVND (reference sequence). Trimming left V 7 bases short and J 8 bases short, with 20 bases between. This CDR3 region has 14 residues. In DNA form, the CDR3 reads TGTGCCAGTACCAGCGGACGGAGATGGGAAGGCTACACCTTC. Its protein product is CASTSGRRWEGYTF.

The chain has TRBV19 and TRBJ1-5, with TRBD1 matching over 7 bases. The CDR3 totals 16 residues. The trim removed 9 bases at V and 2 bases at J, leaving 13 bases unmatched. Germline V gives CDR1 LNHDA, CDR2 SQIVND (reference sequence). DNA for the CDR3: TGTGCCAGCGGGGGTGGCAGGGGGGCGGGCAATCAGCCCCAGCATTTT. Translated: CASGGGRGAGNQPQHF.

J is TRBJ2-7 and V is TRBV27; the match to TRBD2 covers 11 bases. The germline V gene encodes CDR1 MNHEY and CDR2 SMNVEV (reference sequence). CDR3 length: 19 residues. Trimming at V came to 5 bases and at J to 5 bases, leaving 20 bases not matched to a gene. The CDR3 DNA is TGTGCCAGCAGTCCCCGTCCCCCTTTGGTAGCGGGGGGGATTGACGAGCAGTACTTC. It encodes CASSPRPPLVAGGIDEQYF.

The J gene is TRBJ2-3, the V gene TRBV7-8; 8 positions match TRBD2. The CDR3 runs 17 residues. The J segment lost 6 bases and the V segment lost 2 bases, leaving 13 bases of the junction unmatched. Germline CDR1 and CDR2: SGHVS and FQNEAQ. In DNA form, the CDR3 reads TGTGCCAGCAGCTTATTCCAGCGGGGGAGTCCCCCGGATACGCAGTATTTT. It yields the protein CASSLFQRGSPPDTQYF.

This chain joins TRBV6-5 and TRBJ1-1; TRBD1 might be the D (6 bases). Trimming removed 2 bases from V and 1 base from J, with 11 bases in between. The V gene's germline CDR1 is MNHEY and CDR2 SVGAGI. The CDR3 runs 15 residues. The DNA for the CDR3 is TGTGCCAGCAGTTACCACACAGGGCCGAACACTGAAGCTTTCTTT. Translation: CASSYHTGPNTEAFF.

The chain combines TRBV6-5 with TRBJ1-5; D unclear. The length of the CDR3 is 16 residues. The germline CDR1 and CDR2 sequences are MNHEY and SVGAGI. Trimming removed 2 bases from V and 11 bases from J, with 22 bases in between. The CDR3 coding sequence is TGTGCCAGCAGTTACCCGAGGGTGGAGCTAGATATGTCCCAGCATTTT. As protein: CASSYPRVELDMSQHF.

The chain combines TRBV2 with TRBJ1-2; no firm D call. This CDR3 spans 14 amino acids. The V gene lost 6 bases and the J gene lost 4 bases, with 15 bases spanning the gap. Germline-derived CDR1 and CDR2 are SNHLY and FYNNEI. CDR3 coding DNA: TGTGCCAGCAGCGAACCGCCGGCGGCCTATGGCTACACCTTC. Translated, it gives CASSEPPAAYGYTF.

The chain uses TRBV15 and TRBJ1-3; the D gene is possibly TRBD1 (5 bases). Trimming pared 6 bases from V and 1 base from J, leaving 7 bases between. Germline V gives CDR1 LNHNV, CDR2 YYDKDF (reference sequence). The CDR3 runs to 13 residues. CDR3 region: CATRGGSGNTIYF. In DNA form, the CDR3 reads TGTGCCACCAGGGGGGGTTCTGGAAACACCATATATTTT.

The genes are TRBV7-9 and TRBJ2-2, with 11 positions matching TRBD1. Per germline, CDR1 SEHNR and CDR2 FQNEAQ (reference sequence). V gave up 8 bases and J gave up 0 bases; unmatched junction bases: 2. This CDR3 has 15 residues. The CDR3 reads CASGTGGTNTGELFF. The CDR3 DNA is TGTGCCAGCGGGACAGGGGGGACGAACACCGGGGAGCTGTTTTTT.

The chain links TRBV14 to TRBJ2-7, with D perhaps TRBD1 (5 bases). CDR1 is SGHDN, CDR2 FVKESK, per germline. This CDR3 region has 15 residues. V was cut by 4 bases and J by 3 bases, with 16 bases left in between. The CDR3 DNA is TGTGCCAGCAGCCCGACAGAGAATCTTCTCTACGAGCAGTACTTC. Translation: CASSPTENLLYEQYF.

The genes are TRBV5-1 and TRBJ1-1; 8 bases are a match to TRBD1. This CDR3 has 14 residues. Germline V gene data show CDR1 as SGHRS and CDR2 as YFSETQ. V lost 4 bases and J lost 1; bases outside the gene matches: 3. CDR3 coding DNA: TGCGCCAGCAGCCGCGGACAGGGGAACACTGAAGCTTTCTTT. Its protein is CASSRGQGNTEAFF.

The V gene is TRBV5-1, the J gene TRBJ2-5; D gene ambiguous. CDR3 length equals 11 residues. Trimming stripped 6 bases from V and 1 base from J, with 4 bases between. Germline V lookup: CDR1 SGHRS, CDR2 YFSETQ. The CDR3 DNA reads TGCGCCAGCACCGTCCAAGAGACCCAGTACTTC. Translation gives CASTVQETQYF.

The chain uses TRBV5-1 and TRBJ2-2; 8 bases map to TRBD1. J was trimmed by 0 bases and V by 5 bases; bases with no gene match: 0. Germline CDR1 SGHRS, CDR2 YFSETQ. This CDR3 has 14 amino acids. The CDR3 nucleotides read TGCGCCAGCAGACAGGGGGCGAACACCGGGGAGCTGTTTTTT. Protein sequence: CASRQGANTGELFF. Supplemented by reference TRBV5-1 and TRBJ2-2, the full variable domain reads KAGVTQTPRYLIKTRGQQVTLSCSPISGHRSVSWYQQTPGQGLQFLFEYFSETQRNKGNFPGRFSGRQFSNSRSEMNVSTLELGDSALYLCASRQGANTGELFFGEGSRLTVL.

The chain employs TRBV4-1 and TRBJ1-5; D unclear. Germline V gene lookup returns CDR1 MGHRA and CDR2 YSYEKL. Trimming removed 4 bases from V and 0 bases from J, with 10 bases in between. CDR3 length equals 15 residues. The CDR3 region is CASSPQVDSNQPQHF. The CDR3 nucleotides are TGCGCCAGCAGCCCTCAGGTAGATAGCAATCAGCCCCAGCATTTT.

The rearrangement uses TRBV14 and TRBJ2-1; no clear D gene. Germline-derived CDR1 and CDR2 are SGHDN and FVKESK. The CDR3 is 14 amino acids. Trimming left V 5 bases short and J 0 bases short, with 8 bases between. The CDR3 DNA is TGTGCCAGCAGCTGGAGTAACTCCTACAATGAGCAGTTCTTC. It translates to CASSWSNSYNEQFF.